These 29 T cell receptor beta chains share one sample of origin, sequenced in a study of post-analysis software for immune sequencing data. Carried by the TCR beta cDNA libraries were unique molecular identifiers. MiXCR, applied by TCRdb to the PCR reads, yields one record per CDR3 protein. The sample consists of around 160,000 distinct CDR3 sequences, roughly 40% of them appearing once. The sequenced sample was blood, obtained after autologous hematopoietic stem cell transplantation. The receptor source for this set is a girl aged 5-17 years with multiple sclerosis.

In its sample, this clonotype was seen many times. V usage is TRBV29-1 and J usage is TRBJ2-7; TRBD2 aligns across 10 bases. The germline CDR1 and CDR2 sequences are SQVTM and ANQGSEA. After removal of 3 bases from V and 2 bases from J, the junction contained 1 base not matched to a gene. This CDR3 has 13 amino acids. The CDR3 is CSVDSGRAYEQYF. The DNA of the CDR3 is TGCAGCGTTGACAGCGGGAGGGCCTACGAGCAGTACTTC.

The V gene is TRBV20-1, the J gene TRBJ1-5; D gene uncertain. Trimming removed 4 bases at V and 5 bases at J, with 15 bases between. The CDR3 is made up of 14 amino acids. Germline V gene sequence: CDR1 DFQATT, CDR2 SNEGSKA (reference sequence). This CDR3 is CSATAGRNYQPQHF. The CDR3 DNA reads as TGCAGTGCTACGGCCGGCAGAAACTATCAGCCCCAGCATTTT.

V usage is TRBV5-1 and J usage is TRBJ1-6; weak D call: TRBD1 (5 bases). V was clipped by 2 bases and J by 9 bases, with 24 bases between them. The CDR3 length is 18 residues. Per germline, CDR1 SGHRS and CDR2 YFSETQ. CDR3 sequence (DNA): TGCGCCAGCAGCTTCGCTAGGAAGGGGTCCGATATCGGTTCACCCCTCCACTTT. This gives the protein CASSFARKGSDIGSPLHF. Drawing the rest from reference TRBV5-1 and TRBJ1-6, the complete variable domain is KAGVTQTPRYLIKTRGQQVTLSCSPISGHRSVSWYQQTPGQGLQFLFEYFSETQRNKGNFPGRFSGRQFSNSRSEMNVSTLELGDSALYLCASSFARKGSDIGSPLHFGNGTRLTVT.

This clonotype was seen repeatedly, ten times or more. The chain is built from TRBV28 and TRBJ2-3; a possible D gene is TRBD2 (5 bases). The CDR3 has 15 amino acids. V lost 2 bases and J 0 bases, leaving 9 bases between the germline ends. Germline-derived CDR1 and CDR2 are MDHEN and SYDVKM. CDR3 bases: TGTGCCAGCAGTTTAGGCCGGACTAGCACAGATACGCAGTATTTT. It is translated as CASSLGRTSTDTQYF.

V usage is TRBV12-3 or TRBV12-4 and J usage is TRBJ1-1; D is unresolved. V was pared by 7 bases and J by 13 bases, with 22 bases between. This CDR3 is 13 amino acids long. CDR3 sequence reads: CASIAGSTGLVFF. CDR3 sequence (DNA): TGTGCCAGCATCGCAGGATCGACGGGGTTGGTTTTCTTT.

This clonotype came up many times. The chain links TRBV12-3 or TRBV12-4 to TRBJ2-6, with D possibly being TRBD2 (5 bases). There are 17 residues in the CDR3. The V and J ends lost 4 bases and 2 bases respectively, with 15 bases between them. Here the CDR3 DNA reads TGTGCCAGCAGTTCACTGGCTAGAGGGACTGGGGCCAACGTCCTGACTTTC. Protein: CASSSLARGTGANVLTF.

This clonotype was seen a few times. This chain links TRBV7-2 with TRBJ1-2; TRBD1 is a possible D gene (6 bases). This CDR3 comprises 16 residues. Germline V gene lookup returns CDR1 SGHTA and CDR2 FQGNSA. V lost 2 bases and J 5 bases, leaving 18 bases between the germline ends. The CDR3 DNA follows: TGTGCCAGCAGCTTAAGGAGCGGGGGCATGTTGTATGGCTACACCTTC. It is translated as CASSLRSGGMLYGYTF.

The rearrangement uses TRBV9 and TRBJ2-1, with a tentative D call TRBD2 (5 bases). The CDR3 is 14 amino acids. CDR1 and CDR2 from the germline V gene are SGDLS and YYNGEE. V lost 2 bases to trimming and J lost 7 bases, with 13 bases between them. The CDR3 bases are TGTGCCAGCAGCGTTACCCAACTAGTTAATGAGCAGTTCTTC. It is translated as CASSVTQLVNEQFF.

This chain links TRBV7-9 with TRBJ2-1, with 10 bases fitting TRBD2. Per germline, CDR1 SEHNR and CDR2 FQNEAQ (reference sequence). CDR3 length: 16 residues. V was clipped by 5 bases and J by 4 bases; unmatched bases: 8. Here the CDR3 reads CASSLQLAGTYNEQFF. The CDR3 region has the DNA TGTGCCAGCAGCCTCCAACTAGCGGGGACTTACAATGAGCAGTTCTTC.

This sequence joins TRBV3-1 and TRBJ2-2; D uncertain. This CDR3 has 12 residues. Trimming took 0 bases from V and 5 from J, leaving 1 base between them. Germline CDR1 reads LGHDT; CDR2 reads YNNKEL (reference sequence). In DNA, the CDR3 is TGTGCCAGCAGCCAAGATACCGGGGAGCTGTTTTTT. It is translated as CASSQDTGELFF.

The CDR3 sequence: CASSYSSRGAYEQYF. The DNA of the CDR3 is TGTGCCAGCAGTTACTCGAGTCGGGGGGCTTACGAGCAGTACTTC. This chain uses TRBV6-5 with TRBJ2-7; possible D gene TRBD2, 7 bases. Trimming removed 0 bases at V and 4 bases at J, with 13 bases between. The CDR3 spans 15 residues. CDR1 and CDR2 (germline): MNHEY, SVGAGI.

The chain recombines TRBV5-1 with TRBJ2-3, with a tentative D call TRBD2 (6 bases). CDR1 and CDR2 (germline): SGHRS, YFSETQ. This CDR3 comprises 13 residues. V lost 0 bases and J lost 6, with 8 bases in between. The CDR3, as DNA: TGCGCCAGCAGCTTGGTCCGGGGGGATACGCAGTATTTT. Encoded protein: CASSLVRGDTQYF.

V gene TRBV5-1 combines with J gene TRBJ2-1; 12 bases match TRBD2. J gave up 5 bases and V 4 bases, and 10 bases lay outside the gene matches. This CDR3 has 17 residues. CDR1 is SGHRS, CDR2 YFSETQ, per germline. CDR3 nucleotides: TGCGCCAGCAGCCCGATATGGACTAGCGGGACAAACAATGAGCAGTTCTTC. This encodes CASSPIWTSGTNNEQFF.

This clonotype has only a few counts. The chain has TRBV9 and TRBJ2-1; D might be TRBD1 or TRBD2, each matching 5 bases. Trimming removed 1 base at V and 5 bases at J, with 10 bases between. From germline, CDR1 is SGDLS and CDR2 YYNGEE. This CDR3 has 14 residues. The CDR3: CASSVSGTDNEQFF. CDR3 coding DNA: TGTGCCAGCAGCGTATCCGGGACGGACAATGAGCAGTTCTTC.

This clonotype was picked up many times. The chain carries TRBV5-1 and TRBJ2-1; a possible D gene is TRBD2 (6 bases). The CDR3 length is 14 residues. Trimming removed 2 bases from V and 7 bases from J, with 13 bases in between. Germline V gives CDR1 SGHRS, CDR2 YFSETQ. The CDR3 spells CASSLQNGGNEQFF. The CDR3 DNA follows: TGCGCCAGCAGCTTACAAAATGGGGGGAATGAGCAGTTCTTC.

The chain combines TRBV7-2 with TRBJ1-1; possible D gene TRBD1, 6 bases. This CDR3 has 15 residues. V shed 2 bases and J shed 0 bases, with 10 bases lying between them. Germline V lookup: CDR1 SGHTA, CDR2 FQGNSA. CDR3 nucleotide sequence: TGTGCCAGCAGCTTACGGGGACATCTGAACACTGAAGCTTTCTTT. This translates into CASSLRGHLNTEAFF.

This rearrangement joins TRBV4-3 to TRBJ2-5; D gene ambiguous. The J call is uncertain, as TRBJ2-7 better fits the DNA end. Germline V gene data show CDR1 as LGHNA and CDR2 as YSLEER. This CDR3 is 14 amino acids long. CDR3 nucleotides: TGCGCCAGCAGCCAGACTCATCATGGTTACGAGCAGTACTTC. The encoded protein is CASSQTHHGYEQYF.

This clonotype was detected only a few times. The chain carries TRBV4-2 and TRBJ2-5, with D maybe TRBD2 (5 bases). Germline V gene lookup returns CDR1 LGHNA and CDR2 YNFKEQ. The V gene lost 0 bases and the J gene lost 5 bases, with 13 bases spanning the gap. CDR3 length equals 15 residues. This CDR3 is CASSQEAVGFETQYF. DNA of the CDR3: TGTGCCAGCAGCCAAGAAGCGGTGGGTTTTGAGACCCAGTACTTC.

This clonotype occurred a few times. The gene calls are TRBV12-3 or TRBV12-4 and TRBJ2-3; the D gene is possibly TRBD1 (5 bases). The CDR3 totals 14 residues. Trimming stripped 1 base from V and 0 bases from J, with 5 bases between. CDR3 sequence: CASSLGTSTDTQYF. The CDR3, as DNA: TGTGCCAGCAGTTTAGGGACAAGCACAGATACGCAGTATTTT.

The chain recombines TRBV19 with TRBJ2-1, with a tentative D call TRBD2 (6 bases). This CDR3 is built from 11 residues. Between the trimmed V and J ends, which lost 5 bases and 9 bases, there was a span of 8 bases. Germline-derived CDR1 and CDR2 are LNHDA and SQIVND (reference sequence). The CDR3 here is CASSGGTEQFF. The CDR3 coding sequence is TGTGCCAGTAGTGGGGGGACTGAGCAGTTCTTC.

As to this clonotype: A read error is possible here, since a much larger clone lies one base away. The V call is TRBV6-4, the J call TRBJ2-2, with D possibly TRBD1 on 6 matching bases. From germline, CDR1 is MRHNA and CDR2 SNTAGT. The CDR3 is made up of 13 amino acids. V was cut by 6 bases and J by 3 bases, with 8 bases left in between. This CDR3 reads CASRAGDTGELFF. In DNA form, the CDR3 reads TGTGCCAGCAGGGCAGGGGACACCGGGGAGCTGTTTTTT.

This clonotype was counted between two and nine times. This chain joins TRBV4-2 and TRBJ1-6; a possible D gene is TRBD1 (5 bases). In germline, CDR1 is LGHNA, CDR2 YNFKEQ. This CDR3 is 14 amino acids long. The ends were cut back, 0 bases at V and 6 bases at J, with 6 bases in the middle. The CDR3, as DNA: TGTGCCAGCAGCCAAGAGGGGGGTAATTCACCCCTCCACTTT. Amino acids: CASSQEGGNSPLHF.

This clonotype came up a few times. The chain has TRBV5-6 and TRBJ2-7, with D perhaps TRBD2 (6 bases). Between the trimmed V and J ends, which lost 2 bases and 2 bases, there was a span of 14 bases. The CDR3 covers 15 residues. The germline gives CDR1 SGHDT, CDR2 YYEEEE. Written as DNA, the CDR3 is TGTGCCAGCAGCTTCAGGAGGGCCAGTACCTACGAGCAGTACTTC. Protein sequence: CASSFRRASTYEQYF. The full variable domain, completed using reference TRBV5-6 and TRBJ2-7, is DAGVTQSPTHLIKTRGQQVTLRCSPKSGHDTVSWYQQALGQGPQFIFQYYEEEERQRGNFPDRFSGHQFPNYSSELNVNALLLGDSALYLCASSFRRASTYEQYFGPGTRLTVT.

This chain links TRBV7-2 with TRBJ2-3; no clear D. Trimming removed 0 bases at V and 0 bases at J, with 7 bases between. This CDR3 region has 15 residues. Germline CDR1 reads SGHTA; CDR2 reads FQGNSA. The CDR3 DNA follows: TGTGCCAGCAGCTTAGCGCTGGGGAGCACAGATACGCAGTATTTT. Protein sequence: CASSLALGSTDTQYF.

This clonotype was picked up many times. The rearrangement joins TRBV7-3 to TRBJ2-3, with a possible D match to TRBD1 (7 bases). V was clipped by 3 bases and J by 5 bases, with 9 bases between them. CDR1 is SGHTA and CDR2 is FQGTGA in the germline V gene. The CDR3 has 13 residues. The CDR3 loop is CASSFRGEDTQYF. CDR3 sequence (DNA): TGTGCCAGCAGCTTCAGGGGGGAAGATACGCAGTATTTT.

This chain joins TRBV20-1 and TRBJ1-1; the D is unclear. Trimming removed 3 bases at V and 6 bases at J, with 11 bases between. The length of the CDR3 is 12 residues. The germline V gene has CDR1 DFQATT and CDR2 SNEGSKA (reference sequence). This CDR3 is CSASRETPEAFF. CDR3 DNA sequence: TGCAGTGCTAGCCGGGAAACCCCTGAAGCTTTCTTT.

This clonotype showed up many times. The CDR3 spells CASTRGPNDYYTQYF. CDR3 DNA: TGTGCCAGCACCCGCGGACCCAACGATTACTATACGCAGTATTTT. The chain combines TRBV6-5 with TRBJ2-3; D unresolved. This CDR3 is 15 amino acids long. The V end was cut by 7 bases, the J end by 7 bases, with 21 bases between. Germline CDR1 MNHEY, CDR2 SVGAGI.

This clonotype was seen a few times. The chain combines TRBV20-1 with TRBJ2-4; tentatively, D is TRBD1 or TRBD2 (6 bases each). Near its end, the DNA agrees better with TRBJ2-5, so the J call may be wrong. The V gene's germline CDR1 is DFQATT and CDR2 SNEGSKA (reference sequence). This CDR3 is 12 amino acids long. CDR3: CSGGDTQETQYF. The CDR3 DNA is TGCAGTGGGGGGGACACACAAGAGACCCAGTACTTC.

This rearrangement joins TRBV19 to TRBJ1-2; possibly TRBD1 for D (5 bases). The CDR3 sequence is 14 residues long. The V end was cut by 3 bases, the J end by 3 bases, with 11 bases between. From germline, CDR1 is LNHDA and CDR2 SQIVND (reference sequence). The CDR3 DNA reads as TGTGCCAGTAGTATTCAGGGCTTCGACTATGGCTACACCTTC. Encoded protein: CASSIQGFDYGYTF. Full variable domain (missing parts from reference TRBV19 and TRBJ1-2): DGGITQSPKYLFRKEGQNVTLSCEQNLNHDAMYWYRQDPGQGLRLIYYSQIVNDFQKGDIAEGYSVSREKKESFPLTVTSAQKNPTAFYLCASSIQGFDYGYTFGSGTRLTVV.